Following are 20 T cell receptor beta chains from one sample sequenced in a study of T cell repertoires in cytomegalovirus infection. TCRdb passed the reads through MiXCR, listing each CDR3 protein once. The sample includes a few hundred thousand distinct CDR3 sequences, over 15% seen only once; the top ten take approximately 44%. Material: CD8+ T cells from PBMCs. The receptors derive from a human donor in good health (CMV status not recorded). Some clones in this sample may be carry-over from other donors' samples.

This clonotype was observed a few times. The V call is TRBV29-1, the J call TRBJ2-7; 13 nucleotides line up with TRBD2. Losses at the gene ends were 8 bases for V and 2 bases for J; bases not matched to a gene: 15. The CDR3 loop spans 17 amino acids. Germline CDR1 is SQVTM and CDR2 is ANQGSEA. In nucleotides, the CDR3 is TGCAGCCAACGTTCGACTAGCGGGGGGCGGGCGCCCTACGAGCAGTACTTC. Translating gives CSQRSTSGGRAPYEQYF.

This clonotype was seen many times. J is TRBJ2-2 and V is TRBV6-1; D not resolved. With 8 bases removed from V and 0 bases from J, the gap between germline ends came to 16 bases. The length of the CDR3 is 16 residues. Germline V gives CDR1 MNHNS, CDR2 SASEGT. The chain's CDR3 is CASGPWSGANTGELFF. As DNA, the CDR3 is TGTGCCAGCGGACCATGGAGTGGTGCGAACACCGGGGAGCTGTTTTTT.

There are a few counts of this clonotype. The chain employs TRBV11-2 and TRBJ1-2, with D hard to call. The germline CDR1 and CDR2 sequences are SGHAT and FQNNGV. The CDR3 totals 12 residues. Trimming cost V 5 bases and J 4 bases, with 8 bases left between them. This chain's CDR3 is CASSDTAYGYTF. The CDR3 bases are TGTGCCAGCAGCGATACAGCCTATGGCTACACCTTC.

The rearrangement uses TRBV28 and TRBJ2-7, with 9 nucleotides matching TRBD1. CDR1 MDHEN and CDR2 SYDVKM come from the germline V gene. Trimming at V came to 6 bases and at J to 2 bases, leaving 5 bases not matched to a gene. The CDR3 length is 14 residues. CDR3 region: CASREQGAAYEQYF. The CDR3 nucleotides read TGTGCCAGCAGAGAACAGGGGGCTGCCTACGAGCAGTACTTC. Combining the CDR3 with reference TRBV28 and TRBJ2-7 gives the whole variable domain DVKVTQSSRYLVKRTGEKVFLECVQDMDHENMFWYRQDPGLGLRLIYFSYDVKMKEKGDIPEGYSVSREKKERFSLILESASTNQTSMYLCASREQGAAYEQYFGPGTRLTVT.

The rearrangement uses TRBV7-9 and TRBJ2-7; 8 nucleotides match TRBD1. J lost 4 bases, V lost 4 bases, and 9 bases had no gene match. The germline V gene encodes CDR1 SEHNR and CDR2 FQNEAQ (reference sequence). The CDR3 length is 15 residues. The CDR3 sequence: CASSSRTGNRYEQYF. Written as DNA, the CDR3 is TGTGCCAGCAGCTCAAGGACAGGGAACCGGTACGAGCAGTACTTC.

This clonotype was observed at least ten times. This chain connects TRBV7-2 to TRBJ1-4; TRBD1 agrees at 9 bases. V lost 5 bases and J lost 8; bases outside the gene matches: 6. Germline V gene lookup returns CDR1 SGHTA and CDR2 FQGNSA. The CDR3 covers 14 residues. This chain's CDR3 is CASSPGTGSEKLFF. For the CDR3, the DNA is TGTGCCAGCAGCCCCGGGACAGGGAGCGAAAAACTGTTTTTT.

This clonotype was counted ten times or more. V is TRBV12-5 and J is TRBJ1-1; D possibly corresponds to TRBD1 (5 bases). The CDR3 is made up of 14 amino acids. The germline V gene encodes CDR1 LGHNT and CDR2 FRNRAP. With 1 base removed from V and 1 base from J, the gap between germline ends came to 7 bases. CDR3 in amino acids: CASGLGGRNTEAFF. CDR3 coding DNA: TGTGCTAGTGGTTTGGGGGGACGGAACACTGAAGCTTTCTTT.

Note on this clonotype: Just one base apart from a much larger clone, this may be a read error. CDR3 DNA: TGCGCCAGCGGCCAAGGGACAGGGGACGGAGCCGAGCAGTACTTC. Amino acids: CASGQGTGDGAEQYF. The rearrangement links TRBV4-3 to TRBJ2-7, with TRBD1 identical over 10 bases. From germline, CDR1 is LGHNA and CDR2 YSLEER. This CDR3 region has 15 residues.

In this sample, this clonotype turned up many times. This chain connects TRBV27 to TRBJ2-1; possibly TRBD1 for D (5 bases). This CDR3 spans 13 amino acids. From germline, CDR1 is MNHEY and CDR2 SMNVEV (reference sequence). Trimming shortened V by 3 bases and J by 6 bases, and 9 bases separated the two germline ends. The CDR3 bases are TGTGCCAGCAGTTTGGCAAGGGGCAATGAGCAGTTCTTC. As protein: CASSLARGNEQFF.

The table lists this clonotype with a few counts. This rearrangement joins TRBV25-1 to TRBJ2-1; 11 nucleotides agree with TRBD1. This CDR3 is 17 amino acids long. The V gene end was trimmed by 4 bases and the J gene end by 4 bases; junction bases not matched to a gene: 9. In germline, CDR1 is MGHDK, CDR2 SYGVNS. The CDR3 nucleotides read TGTGCCAGCAGTGGACATTCGGGACAGGGGGTATACAATGAGCAGTTCTTC. Translating it yields CASSGHSGQGVYNEQFF.

This sequence joins TRBV20-1 and TRBJ2-1, with no clear D. This CDR3 is built from 12 residues. CDR1 and CDR2 from the germline V gene are DFQATT and SNEGSKA (reference sequence). Trimming left V 5 bases short and J 8 bases short, with 13 bases between. For the CDR3, the DNA is TGCAGTGCTCTGCTCCTAGTCGATGAGCAGTTCTTC. Its protein product is CSALLLVDEQFF.

Notes on this clonotype: A much larger clone lies a single base off, so this may be a read error. This sequence joins TRBV7-9 and TRBJ1-1, with TRBD1 matching 9 bases. From germline, CDR1 is SEHNR and CDR2 FQNEAQ (reference sequence). The CDR3 consists of 15 residues. The CDR3 DNA sequence: TGTGCCAACAGCTTGGGACAGGGAATTAACACTGAAGCTTTCTTT. Encoded protein: CANSLGQGINTEAFF.

This chain uses TRBV6-1 with TRBJ2-1; tentatively, D is TRBD2 (7 bases). The CDR3 runs 17 residues. V lost 2 bases, J lost 4 bases, and 18 bases lay in between. CDR1 and CDR2 (germline): MNHNS, SASEGT. CDR3 DNA sequence: TGTGCCAGCAGTGAATTGGAACGGGGGGCCCTTTACAATGAGCAGTTCTTC. Protein product: CASSELERGALYNEQFF.

The V and J genes are TRBV5-5 and TRBJ2-3, with D unresolved. The CDR3 extends over 16 amino acids. Germline CDR1 and CDR2: SGHKS and YYEKEE (reference sequence). With 0 bases removed from V and 2 bases from J, the gap between germline ends came to 13 bases. The chain's CDR3 is CASSLEASLHTDTQYF. The CDR3 DNA sequence: TGTGCCAGCAGCTTGGAGGCCTCACTACACACAGATACGCAGTATTTT.

This clonotype was observed a few times. The chain joins TRBV28 to TRBJ2-7; TRBD2 agrees at 7 bases. Germline V gene lookup returns CDR1 MDHEN and CDR2 SYDVKM. The V and J ends lost 7 bases and 3 bases, in that order; junction bases with no gene match: 9. This CDR3 has 14 residues. The CDR3 DNA follows: TGTGCCAGCACCCCACCCGGGGAGGGCTACGAGCAGTACTTC. As protein: CASTPPGEGYEQYF.

This clonotype was counted many times. The chain joins TRBV7-6 to TRBJ1-2; D unclear. Germline assignment: CDR1 SGHVS and CDR2 FNYEAQ. Trimming left V 2 bases short and J 8 bases short, with 12 bases between. This CDR3 is 13 amino acids long. CDR3 nucleotide sequence: TGTGCCAGCAGCTTAAGTTTCCGCGGGGGCTACACCTTC. Protein: CASSLSFRGGYTF.

There are a few counts of this clonotype. The V and J genes are TRBV7-2 and TRBJ1-2; a weak D match, TRBD1 (6 bases). With 1 base removed from V and 4 bases from J, the gap between germline ends came to 13 bases. There are 15 residues in the CDR3. The germline V gene has CDR1 SGHTA and CDR2 FQGNSA. CDR3 nucleotides: TGTGCCAGCAGCTTAGACGGGGGGGCTGGCTATGGCTACACCTTC. It is translated as CASSLDGGAGYGYTF.

This sequence joins TRBV12-3 or TRBV12-4 and TRBJ2-7; 10 nucleotides match TRBD2. The CDR3 totals 15 residues. The V gene end was trimmed by 4 bases and the J gene end by 4 bases; junction bases not matched to a gene: 7. The CDR3 region is CASSSSGGAWYEQYF. The CDR3 nucleotides read TGTGCCAGCAGTTCCAGCGGGGGGGCCTGGTACGAGCAGTACTTC.

V and J are TRBV15 and TRBJ2-1, with TRBD2 as a possible D gene (5 bases). This CDR3 has 13 residues. Per germline, CDR1 LNHNV and CDR2 YYDKDF (reference sequence). Trimming took off 0 bases at V and 9 bases at J, with 9 bases between the two ends. The CDR3 loop is CATSRDSGSEQFF. CDR3 in DNA: TGTGCCACCAGCAGAGATTCGGGGAGTGAGCAGTTCTTC. Combining the CDR3 with reference TRBV15 and TRBJ2-1 gives the whole variable domain DAMVIQNPRYQVTQFGKPVTLSCSQTLNHNVMYWYQQKSSQAPKLLFHYYDKDFNNEADTPDNFQSRRPNTSFCFLDIRSPGLGDTAMYLCATSRDSGSEQFFGPGTRLTVL.

The chain combines TRBV7-9 with TRBJ1-2, with D possibly matching TRBD1 (6 bases). From germline, CDR1 is SEHNR and CDR2 FQNEAQ (reference sequence). V gave up 5 bases and J gave up 1 base, with 20 bases separating them. This CDR3 has 17 residues. CDR3 DNA: TGTGCCAGCAGCCCTTACAATGACAGGACTATTAACTATGGCTACACCTTC. Its translation is CASSPYNDRTINYGYTF.